Listed here are 10 T cell receptor beta chains from one sample, sequenced in a study of OX40 agonist ivuxolimab in advanced cancers. Here immunoSEQ multiplex PCR was the method, and the copy in TCRdb shows in-frame clones only, minus some. The sample gives 55,000 to 80,000 clones, 84% of which show up once; roughly 9.2% is in the top ten. Here the sequenced sample was CD4+ or CD8+ T cells sorted from blood, taken in a trial of the OX40 agonist ivuxolimab. These receptor sequences come from an adult with an advanced solid tumor such as melanoma, head and neck, liver or kidney cancer.

The chain couples TRBV5-6 to TRBJ1-1; the D is unclear. The CDR3 is made up of 15 amino acids. CDR1 and CDR2 from the germline V gene are SGHDT and YYEEEE. The ends were cut back, 1 base at V and 2 bases at J, with 12 bases in the middle. The CDR3 DNA follows: TGTGCCAGCAGCTTGAGGTACAGCTTTAACACTGAAGCTTTCTTT. Translating it yields CASSLRYSFNTEAFF.

V is TRBV4-2 and J is TRBJ1-2; D gene uncertain. The CDR3 covers 17 residues. Germline V lookup: CDR1 LGHNA, CDR2 YNFKEQ. Trimming shortened V by 0 bases and J by 3 bases, and 17 bases separated the two germline ends. CDR3 protein: CASSQDLLSGIYYGYTF. The CDR3 bases are TGTGCCAGCAGCCAAGATTTGCTCAGTGGGATCTACTATGGCTACACCTTC.

The V and J genes are TRBV2 and TRBJ1-1, with D perhaps matching TRBD1 (5 bases). The CDR3 runs to 14 residues. CDR1 is SNHLY and CDR2 is FYNNEI in the germline V gene. V lost 6 bases and J lost 2, with 13 bases in between. The CDR3 here is CASRSQVINTEAFF. CDR3 nucleotide sequence: TGTGCCAGCAGATCACAGGTGATAAACACTGAAGCTTTCTTT.

The chain is built from TRBV27 and TRBJ1-5; unclear D gene. V was cut by 0 bases and J by 4 bases, with 4 bases left in between. Looked up from germline, CDR1 is MNHEY and CDR2 is SMNVEV (reference sequence). This CDR3 has 13 residues. In nucleotides, the CDR3 is TGTGCCAGCAGTTTATCCCAAAATCAGCCCCAGCATTTT. This encodes CASSLSQNQPQHF.

The V gene is TRBV11-2, the J gene TRBJ2-4; 7 bases fit TRBD2. Germline V gene sequence: CDR1 SGHAT, CDR2 FQNNGV. This CDR3 region has 12 residues. The junction had 4 bases not matched to a gene; V was cut back by 2 bases and J by 12 bases. The CDR3 here is CASSLRTSTQYF. The CDR3 DNA reads TGTGCCAGCAGCTTAAGGACTAGTACTCAGTACTTC.

The chain couples TRBV25-1 to TRBJ1-1, with D hard to call. Trimming pared 3 bases from V and 1 base from J, leaving 15 bases between. CDR1 and CDR2 from the germline V gene are MGHDK and SYGVNS. The CDR3 totals 16 residues. CDR3 nucleotides: TGTGCCAGCAGTGAGAATAGGCACTCGGGGAACACTGAAGCTTTCTTT. It specifies CASSENRHSGNTEAFF.

The chain is built from TRBV9 and TRBJ1-2; D remains unclear. Per the germline V gene, CDR1 is SGDLS and CDR2 is YYNGEE. Trimming stripped 2 bases from V and 4 bases from J, with 12 bases between. The CDR3 length is 14 residues. The CDR3 spells CASSVEKGGYGYTF. The CDR3 bases are TGTGCCAGCAGCGTCGAAAAGGGTGGCTATGGCTACACCTTC.

This clone was observed once. The chain employs TRBV27 and TRBJ2-4; 7 bases are a match to TRBD2. V shed 2 bases, J shed 3 bases, and the junction held 7 bases outside the gene matches. The V gene's germline CDR1 is MNHEY and CDR2 SMNVEV (reference sequence). This CDR3 comprises 16 residues. CDR3 in DNA: TGTGCCAGCAGTTTAGCGGGAGCTGGCGGCAAAAACATTCAGTACTTC. It yields the protein CASSLAGAGGKNIQYF.

The genes are TRBV5-1 and TRBJ1-1; D remains ambiguous. The CDR3 totals 13 residues. Trimming took 0 bases from V and 0 from J, leaving 3 bases between them. The V gene's germline CDR1 is SGHRS and CDR2 YFSETQ. Here the CDR3 reads CASSLEMNTEAFF. The CDR3 region has the DNA TGCGCCAGCAGCTTGGAAATGAACACTGAAGCTTTCTTT.

The CDR3 region is CASSYMPGLYEQYF. The CDR3 coding sequence is TGTGCCAGCAGTTACATGCCAGGGTTATACGAGCAGTACTTC. This chain connects TRBV6-6 to TRBJ2-7, with D possibly matching TRBD1 (5 bases). CDR3 length: 14 residues. V was trimmed by 2 bases and J by 4 bases, leaving 12 bases between them. From germline, CDR1 is MNHNY and CDR2 SVGAGI (reference sequence).